This TCR beta chain was identified in a study of control samples from healthy donors and cancer patients (dated by TCRdb to 2018 to 2021). A word on this clone: Its antigen remains undetermined. One base away there is no much larger clone; base qualities are not given. Other DNA sequences in the same sample also yield this CDR3.

Preparation of the library involved the immunoSEQ multiplex PCR assay. Held by TCRdb, this immuneACCESS table contains in-frame sequences only and omits some clones. Under half of the omission traces to an unresolved V gene where checked; the cause of the rest is unknown. The sample table lists approximately 90,000 clones, less than 85% of them with a count of one. The ten largest clones add up to about 36% of the sample. According to the germline V gene (reference sequence), CDR1 reads LNHDA and CDR2 reads SQIVND. The CDR3 runs 16 amino acids, cysteine and phenylalanine included. Just CDR3 DNA is preserved here, 48 bases in frame from base 1. V trim: 3 bases; J trim: 4 bases; unmatched bases: 7.

Recombination linked TRBV19 to TRBJ2-2; TRBD2 agrees with 8 junctional bases. This receptor was taken from a man aged 65 to 85 with lung cancer. Sequences were obtained from PBMCs. CDR3 sequence: CASSMRAGVGTGELFF. The nucleotides are TGTGCCAGTAGTATGAGAGCGGGGGTGGGCACCGGGGAGCTGTTTTTT. The CDR3, completed at both ends by the reference TRBV19 and TRBJ2-2 genes, gives the full variable domain DGGITQSPKYLFRKEGQNVTLSCEQNLNHDAMYWYRQDPGQGLRLIYYSQIVNDFQKGDIAEGYSVSREKKESFPLTVTSAQKNPTAFYLCASSMRAGVGTGELFFGEGSRLTVL.